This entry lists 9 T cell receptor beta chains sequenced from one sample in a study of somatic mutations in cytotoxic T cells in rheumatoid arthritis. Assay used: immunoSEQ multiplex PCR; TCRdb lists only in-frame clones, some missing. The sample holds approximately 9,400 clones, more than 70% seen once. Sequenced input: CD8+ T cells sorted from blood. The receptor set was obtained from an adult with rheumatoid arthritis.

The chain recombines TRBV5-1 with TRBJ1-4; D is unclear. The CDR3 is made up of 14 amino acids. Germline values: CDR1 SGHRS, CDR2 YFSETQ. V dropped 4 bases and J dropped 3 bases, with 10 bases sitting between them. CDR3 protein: CASSLGRSNEKLFF. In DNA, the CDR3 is TGCGCCAGCAGCCTTGGACGGTCTAATGAAAAACTGTTTTTT.

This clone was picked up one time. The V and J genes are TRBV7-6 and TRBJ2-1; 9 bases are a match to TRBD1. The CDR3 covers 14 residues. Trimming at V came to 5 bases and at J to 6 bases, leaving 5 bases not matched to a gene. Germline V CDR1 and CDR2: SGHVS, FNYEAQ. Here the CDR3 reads CASSLQGAGNEQFF. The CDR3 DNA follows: TGTGCCAGCAGCCTACAGGGGGCTGGCAATGAGCAGTTCTTC.

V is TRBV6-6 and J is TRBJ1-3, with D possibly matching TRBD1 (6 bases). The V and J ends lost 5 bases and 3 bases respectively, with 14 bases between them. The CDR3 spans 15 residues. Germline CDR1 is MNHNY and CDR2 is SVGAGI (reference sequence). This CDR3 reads CASSPGQLIGNTIYF. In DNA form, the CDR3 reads TGTGCCAGCAGTCCCGGACAGTTGATTGGAAACACCATATATTTT.

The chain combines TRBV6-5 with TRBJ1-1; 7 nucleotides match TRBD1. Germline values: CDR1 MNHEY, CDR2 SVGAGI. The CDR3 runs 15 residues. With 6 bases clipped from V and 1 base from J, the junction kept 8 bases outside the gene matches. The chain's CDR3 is CASRAGGNPNTEAFF. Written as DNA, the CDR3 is TGTGCCAGCAGGGCAGGGGGGAACCCGAACACTGAAGCTTTCTTT.

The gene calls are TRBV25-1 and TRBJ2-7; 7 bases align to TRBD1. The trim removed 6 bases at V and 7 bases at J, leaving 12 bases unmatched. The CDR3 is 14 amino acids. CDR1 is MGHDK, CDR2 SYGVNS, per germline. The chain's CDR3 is CASSPFEGAQEQYF. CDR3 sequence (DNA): TGTGCCAGCAGCCCCTTCGAGGGGGCTCAAGAGCAGTACTTC.

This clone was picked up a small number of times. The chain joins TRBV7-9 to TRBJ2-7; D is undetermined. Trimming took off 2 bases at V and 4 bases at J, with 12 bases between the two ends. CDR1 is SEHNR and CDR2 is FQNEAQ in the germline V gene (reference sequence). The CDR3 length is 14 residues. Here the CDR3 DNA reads TGTGCCAGCAGCTTAACTATCTCCTGGTACGAGCAGTACTTC. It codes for CASSLTISWYEQYF.

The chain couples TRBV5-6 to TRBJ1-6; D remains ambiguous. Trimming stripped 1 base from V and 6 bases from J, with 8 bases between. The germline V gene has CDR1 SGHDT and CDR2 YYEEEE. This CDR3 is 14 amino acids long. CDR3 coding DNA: TGTGCCAGCAGCTTGAAAGCCTTTAATTCACCCCTCCACTTT. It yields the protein CASSLKAFNSPLHF.

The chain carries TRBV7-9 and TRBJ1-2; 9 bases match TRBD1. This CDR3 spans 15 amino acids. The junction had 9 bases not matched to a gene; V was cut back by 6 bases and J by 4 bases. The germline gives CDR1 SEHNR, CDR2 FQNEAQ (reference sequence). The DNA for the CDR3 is TGTGCCAGCAGTTCTACAGGGGGCATGGTCTATGGCTACACCTTC. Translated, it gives CASSSTGGMVYGYTF.

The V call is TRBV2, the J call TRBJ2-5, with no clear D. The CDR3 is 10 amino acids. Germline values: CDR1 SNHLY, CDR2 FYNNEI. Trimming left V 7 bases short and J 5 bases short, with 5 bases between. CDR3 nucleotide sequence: TGTGCCAGCATGCTGGAGACCCAGTACTTC. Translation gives CASMLETQYF.